A selection of T cell receptor beta chains follows, all from one sample in a study of naive and memory T cell subsets. TCRdb processed the 5' RACE reads anew with MiXCR; each CDR3 protein has one entry. The sample holds tens of thousands of distinct CDR3 sequences; under 10% are singletons and the top ten take 15% to 20%. The receptors come from a female donor in good health. Both conserved end residues are part of each CDR3. A D gene is named only where the DNA matches it firmly. Clone size is given for some rows only: seen once, a few or many times, or a class if the clone is expanded.

size: .; D: .; V: TRBV19; J: TRBJ2-3; DNA: TGTGCCAGTAGTACCATGGGGAGAAGCACAGATACGCAGTATTTT; CDR3: CASSTMGRSTDTQYF
size: .; D: TRBD2; V: TRBV30; J: TRBJ2-1; DNA: TGTGCCTGGAGTCGACTAGCGGAACGGGGTGAGCAGTTCTTC; CDR3: CAWSRLAERGEQFF
size: .; D: .; V: TRBV29-1; J: TRBJ2-7; DNA: TGCAGCGTGGAGGGGGCCCCTTCCTACGAGCAGTACTTC; CDR3: CSVEGAPSYEQYF
size: few; D: .; V: TRBV7-2; J: TRBJ1-5; DNA: TGTGCCAGCAGCTCTCCTGGGGGGAATCAGCCCCAGCATTTT; CDR3: CASSSPGGNQPQHF
size: few; D: .; V: TRBV7-8; J: TRBJ1-5; DNA: TGTGCCAGCAGCCGATCAGGCCCCAATCAGCCCCAGCATTTT; CDR3: CASSRSGPNQPQHF
size: .; D: TRBD2; V: TRBV20-1; J: TRBJ2-1; DNA: TGCAGTGCTCCTAGCGGGAGAGGACATGAGCAGTTCTTC; CDR3: CSAPSGRGHEQFF
size: many; D: .; V: TRBV29-1; J: TRBJ2-1; DNA: TGCAGCGTTCTTGGTTTCAGCTCCTACAATGAGCAGTTCTTC; CDR3: CSVLGFSSYNEQFF
size: many; D: .; V: TRBV12-3/TRBV12-4; J: TRBJ1-2; DNA: TGTGCCAGCAGTTTTAGGCAGCTTAACTACACCTTC; CDR3: CASSFRQLNYTF
size: many; D: .; V: TRBV12-5; J: TRBJ1-1; DNA: TGTGCTACTACCCCGGAGGTTGGCACTGAAGCTTTCTTT; CDR3: CATTPEVGTEAFF
size: few; D: TRBD1; V: TRBV12-3/TRBV12-4; J: TRBJ1-1; DNA: TGTGCCAGCAGGTCAGGGGGTATCGCTGAAGCTTTCTTT; CDR3: CASRSGGIAEAFF
size: many; D: .; V: TRBV6-5; J: TRBJ1-1; DNA: TGTGCCAGCAGTTACCCCCCTAGGGCTTTCTTT; CDR3: CASSYPPRAFF
size: few; D: TRBD1; V: TRBV2; J: TRBJ2-7; DNA: TGTGCCAGCAGTAGGACAGGGGGGGCCTACGAGCAGTACTTC; CDR3: CASSRTGGAYEQYF
size: .; D: .; V: TRBV5-1; J: TRBJ2-1; DNA: TGCGCCAGCAGCTTGTACGGGCAGGGCGGCCCAAGCTCCTACAATGAGCAGTTCTTC; CDR3: CASSLYGQGGPSSYNEQFF